The 28 T cell receptor beta chains below were found in one sample sequenced in a study of blood T cells in healthy people across ages. A second PCR, run for roughly 7 to 12 cycles, used a sample-barcoded 5' primer plus a J-beta primer mix. One entry per CDR3 protein results from TCRdb running MiXCR on the 5' RACE reads. This sample carries roughly 1,000,000 distinct CDR3 sequences, approximately 25% of them seen once, and the ten largest clones take approximately 0.79%. These data also formed part of another study, on T cells of mothers and their children.

The material sequenced was blood. The receptors were sampled from a girl aged 2-9 years in good health.

Details on this clonotype: At one boundary the junction diverges from the germline segment, which might be a read error. The chain combines TRBV7-2 with TRBJ1-2; 9 bases fit TRBD1. CDR1 is SGHTA and CDR2 is FQGNSA in the germline V gene. This CDR3 region has 15 residues. The CDR3 spells CASSLMGGTGSGYTF. In nucleotides, the CDR3 is TGTGCCAGCAGCCTAATGGGGGGGACAGGGTCTGGCTACACATTC.

This clonotype has a count of ten or more. The rearrangement uses TRBV18 and TRBJ2-5; D is possibly TRBD1 or TRBD2 (5 bases each). The J call is uncertain, as TRBJ2-7 better fits the DNA end. Germline lookup yields CDR1 KGHSH and CDR2 LQKENI. This CDR3 contains 12 residues. The DNA for the CDR3 is TGTGCCAGCAGTCCGGGGCTCTACGAGCAGTACTTC. Translated, it gives CASSPGLYEQYF.

This clonotype showed up just a few times. This rearrangement joins TRBV20-1 to TRBJ2-7; TRBD2 matches at 7 bases. The ends lost 3 bases at V and 5 bases at J; junction bases unmatched: 19. The CDR3 totals 17 residues. CDR1 DFQATT and CDR2 SNEGSKA come from the germline V gene (reference sequence). For the CDR3, the DNA is TGCAGTGCTAGCCCACTCTACCCGGGACTATTTAACCACGAGCAGTACTTC. This translates into CSASPLYPGLFNHEQYF.

V usage is TRBV7-9 and J usage is TRBJ1-1; TRBD1 matches 7 bases. Trimming at V came to 2 bases and at J to 4 bases, leaving 7 bases not matched to a gene. Per germline, CDR1 SEHNR and CDR2 FQNEAQ (reference sequence). The CDR3 has 15 residues. The CDR3 DNA reads as TGTGCCAGCAGCTTAAGGGACCCAGGGGGCACTGAAGCTTTCTTT. This sequence encodes CASSLRDPGGTEAFF.

The chain is built from TRBV7-2 and TRBJ1-2, with D unclear. The CDR3 is made up of 14 amino acids. Trimming removed 2 bases at V and 4 bases at J, with 11 bases between. Germline CDR1 SGHTA, CDR2 FQGNSA. CDR3 nucleotides: TGTGCCAGCAGCTTATCAGATGACATCTATGGCTACACCTTC. Translation: CASSLSDDIYGYTF.

This clonotype was detected ten times or more. This chain's CDR3 is CASSYSGDEQYF. In DNA, the CDR3 is TGTGCCAGCAGTTACTCGGGGGACGAGCAGTACTTC. The chain links TRBV6-5 to TRBJ2-5; D tentatively fits TRBD1 or TRBD2 (5 bases each). The J call may be mistaken, given a closer DNA end match to TRBJ2-7. In germline, CDR1 is MNHEY, CDR2 SVGAGI. The CDR3 is 12 amino acids.

The chain has TRBV6-2 or TRBV6-3 and TRBJ2-7; no definite D call. The CDR3 is made up of 12 amino acids. The V end was cut by 2 bases, the J end by 4 bases, with 6 bases between. Germline CDR1 and CDR2: MNHEY and SVGEGT. The CDR3 region has the DNA TGTGCCAGCAGTTACGCATTATACGAGCAGTACTTC. It yields the protein CASSYALYEQYF.

The V gene is TRBV4-2, the J gene TRBJ2-7; possible D gene TRBD1, 6 bases. CDR1 is LGHNA, CDR2 YNFKEQ, per germline. This CDR3 region has 20 residues. Trimming took 0 bases from V and 3 from J, leaving 27 bases between them. The CDR3 here is CASSQEGLGTRGESGYEQYF. DNA of the CDR3: TGTGCCAGCAGCCAAGAGGGATTGGGGACACGGGGAGAATCGGGCTACGAGCAGTACTTC.

This chain joins TRBV6-6 and TRBJ2-1, with D possibly TRBD2 on 7 matching bases. V lost 7 bases, J lost 7 bases, and 17 bases lay in between. The length of the CDR3 is 14 residues. The germline CDR1 and CDR2 sequences are MNHNY and SVGAGI (reference sequence). The CDR3 nucleotides are TGTGCCAGCACCGACAAGGGGGGGCGGAATGAGCAGTTCTTC. Its protein is CASTDKGGRNEQFF.

This clonotype was observed a few times. The chain combines TRBV6-5 with TRBJ2-1, with 12 bases lining up with TRBD2. V trimming: 6 bases; J trimming: 9 bases; junction bases outside the gene matches: 6. Germline V gene lookup returns CDR1 MNHEY and CDR2 SVGAGI. This CDR3 is built from 14 residues. The CDR3 bases are TGTGCCAGCAGAGGAGCTAGCGGGAGGGGTGAGCAGTTCTTC. It specifies CASRGASGRGEQFF.

V is TRBV3-1 and J is TRBJ2-7; 7 bases match TRBD2. The germline CDR1 and CDR2 sequences are LGHDT and YNNKEL (reference sequence). This CDR3 region has 15 residues. The V and J ends lost 1 base and 6 bases, in that order; junction bases with no gene match: 9. Written as DNA, the CDR3 is TGTGCCAGCAGCCAAGGGGCCGGACTAGTATCCGAGCAGTACTTC. This sequence encodes CASSQGAGLVSEQYF.

This clonotype was detected only a few times. V usage is TRBV27 and J usage is TRBJ1-2, with unresolved D. The ends were cut back, 0 bases at V and 5 bases at J, with 13 bases in the middle. The CDR3 extends over 15 amino acids. The germline gives CDR1 MNHEY, CDR2 SMNVEV (reference sequence). The DNA of the CDR3 is TGTGCCAGCAGTTTATCGGAAGGCGGCATTTATGGCTACACCTTC. Translation gives CASSLSEGGIYGYTF.

This clonotype was found a few times. The chain uses TRBV7-2 and TRBJ2-5; D is unresolved. V lost 2 bases, J lost 2 bases, and 9 bases lay in between. Germline CDR1 is SGHTA and CDR2 is FQGNSA. CDR3 size: 14 residues. Written as DNA, the CDR3 is TGTGCCAGCAGCTTACAACTGACACAAGAGACCCAGTACTTC. Translating it yields CASSLQLTQETQYF.

This clonotype was observed many times. The chain recombines TRBV4-2 with TRBJ2-7; D is possibly TRBD2 (5 bases). The CDR3 consists of 12 residues. The V gene's germline CDR1 is LGHNA and CDR2 YNFKEQ. V was clipped by 1 base and J by 7 bases, with 8 bases between them. The CDR3 coding sequence is TGTGCCAGCAGCCAAGTAGGGAGTGAGCAGTACTTC. It codes for CASSQVGSEQYF.

This clonotype turned up a few times. The chain carries TRBV29-1 and TRBJ2-3, with 9 bases aligning to TRBD2. CDR1 is SQVTM, CDR2 ANQGSEA, per germline. This CDR3 comprises 16 residues. Germline trimming cut 4 bases from V and 5 bases from J; bases unmatched to any gene: 13. As DNA, the CDR3 is TGCAGCGTTGTTGAGCTGGTTAGCGGGAGTGGAGATACGCAGTATTTT. As protein: CSVVELVSGSGDTQYF.

The chain employs TRBV20-1 and TRBJ2-7, with 10 bases fitting TRBD2. Trimming at V came to 2 bases and at J to 3 bases, leaving 10 bases not matched to a gene. CDR3 length: 16 residues. Germline V gene data show CDR1 as DFQATT and CDR2 as SNEGSKA (reference sequence). CDR3 nucleotides: TGCAGTGCTAGACCTACTAGCGGGGCCCAGGGCTACGAGCAGTACTTC. Translated: CSARPTSGAQGYEQYF.

The gene calls are TRBV7-6 and TRBJ2-7; unclear D gene. Trimming took off 1 base at V and 0 bases at J, with 7 bases between the two ends. CDR3 length: 14 amino acids. Per germline, CDR1 SGHVS and CDR2 FNYEAQ. For the CDR3, the DNA is TGTGCCAGCAGCTTAGAGCAACCCTCCTACGAGCAGTACTTC. Translating gives CASSLEQPSYEQYF.

The chain joins TRBV6-1 to TRBJ2-1, with TRBD2 matching 14 bases. V lost 3 bases, J lost 15 bases, and 10 bases stayed unmatched. Germline V gene sequence: CDR1 MNHNS, CDR2 SASEGT. CDR3 size: 15 residues. This CDR3 reads CASSDGTSGRMGRFF. The CDR3 bases are TGTGCCAGCAGTGACGGGACTAGCGGGAGAATGGGGCGGTTCTTC.

Only a few counts were recorded for this clonotype. The chain couples TRBV12-3 or TRBV12-4 to TRBJ1-1, with a weak D call TRBD1 (5 bases). The CDR3 extends over 13 amino acids. V shed 8 bases and J shed 4 bases, with 14 bases lying between them. The CDR3 DNA is TGTGCCAGCGGCTTGGGGGGTTCCACTGAAGCTTTCTTT. Encoded protein: CASGLGGSTEAFF.

In its sample, this clonotype was seen a few times. This rearrangement joins TRBV6-2 or TRBV6-3 to TRBJ2-6; TRBD1 matches at 10 bases. Germline V gives CDR1 MNHEY, CDR2 SVGEGT. This CDR3 region has 17 residues. V shed 5 bases, J shed 0 bases, and the junction held 4 bases outside the gene matches. The DNA of the CDR3 is TGTGCCAGCAGTCCCGACAGGGGGCCCTCTGGGGCCAACGTCCTGACTTTC. Translation gives CASSPDRGPSGANVLTF.

This clonotype was seen only a few times. The chain combines TRBV4-1 with TRBJ1-1; D might be TRBD1 (6 bases). V lost 3 bases to trimming and J lost 4 bases, with 12 bases between them. The CDR3 contains 14 residues. In germline, CDR1 is MGHRA, CDR2 YSYEKL. CDR3 bases: TGCGCCAGCAGCCACCTACCAGGGGCCACTGAAGCTTTCTTT. Translation gives CASSHLPGATEAFF.

The chain employs TRBV20-1 and TRBJ2-5, with D unclear. Deletions cut 2 bases from V and 3 bases from J, with 10 bases between. The germline V gene encodes CDR1 DFQATT and CDR2 SNEGSKA (reference sequence). The CDR3 is 13 amino acids. The DNA of the CDR3 is TGCAGTGCTAGACAGGCCAGCAAAGAGACCCAGTACTTC. This translates into CSARQASKETQYF.

With respect to this clonotype: It is likely a read error, because the conserved phenylalanine at the end of the CDR3 is missing. V gene TRBV12-3 or TRBV12-4 combines with J gene TRBJ2-3, with TRBD2 identical over 7 bases. CDR3 size: 13 residues. Unmatched junction bases numbered 4, after V lost 10 bases and J lost 0 bases. CDR3 residues: CATARGSTDTQYS. The CDR3 DNA is TGTGCCACAGCGCGGGGGAGCACAGATACGCAGTATTCT.

In this sample, this clonotype turned up a few times. Mismatch with germline at one junction end may stem from a read error. The chain joins TRBV7-3 to TRBJ2-3, with D possibly TRBD2 on 5 matching bases. The germline CDR1 and CDR2 sequences are SGHTA and FQGTGA. The CDR3 has 15 residues. CDR3 DNA: TGTGCCAGCGGCTTAGACGGACTCTTCACAGATACGCAGTATTTT. As protein: CASGLDGLFTDTQYF.

This clonotype was picked up a small number of times. Here the CDR3 DNA reads TGTGCCACCAGTGTCATAAACAGGTTCCAAGAGACCCAGTACTTC. It codes for CATSVINRFQETQYF. The J gene is TRBJ2-5, the V gene TRBV24-1; the D gene is possibly TRBD1 (5 bases). Germline CDR1 reads KGHDR; CDR2 reads SFDVKD. This CDR3 comprises 15 residues. V was clipped by 5 bases and J by 1 base, with 13 bases between them.

This clonotype has a handful of counts. The chain joins TRBV5-1 to TRBJ2-1; tentatively, D is TRBD2 (5 bases). Germline CDR1 reads SGHRS; CDR2 reads YFSETQ. The ends were cut back, 4 bases at V and 0 bases at J, with 8 bases in the middle. This CDR3 comprises 14 residues. CDR3 nucleotides: TGCGCCAGCAGCCGGACTCCCTCCTACAATGAGCAGTTCTTC. Its translation: CASSRTPSYNEQFF.

A few counts support this clonotype. This chain joins TRBV29-1 and TRBJ2-7; a weak D match, TRBD1 (7 bases). Per the germline V gene, CDR1 is SQVTM and CDR2 is ANQGSEA. With 0 bases removed from V and 3 bases from J, the gap between germline ends came to 21 bases. The CDR3 consists of 17 residues. The CDR3 DNA sequence: TGCAGCGTTGAAGATCCTGGGTTGGGCAGGGGGGACTACGAGCAGTACTTC. Amino acid sequence: CSVEDPGLGRGDYEQYF.

Comment on this clonotype: A read error may be the cause here, since a much bigger clone is one base away. The V gene is TRBV20-1, the J gene TRBJ2-5; D unresolved. The end of the DNA aligns better with TRBJ2-7, so the J call may be wrong. The CDR3 consists of 13 residues. Germline CDR1 is DFQATT and CDR2 is SNEGSKA (reference sequence). In nucleotides, the CDR3 is TGCAGTGCTAGAGTGGCATCCCTCTGCGAGCAGTACTTC. It translates to CSARVASLCEQYF.